The 8 T cell receptor beta chains below all came from one sample that was sequenced in a study of blood T cell repertoires in COVID-19. Method: immunoSEQ multiplex PCR; TCRdb's copy keeps in-frame clones and lacks some. The table lists some 330,000 clones, roughly nine tenths of them singletons. The sequencing input was peripheral blood. These receptors came from a woman under 40 with COVID-19, enrolled during active disease.

This sequence joins TRBV6-1 and TRBJ1-1; D is uncertain. The CDR3 is 16 residues long. Trimming removed 3 bases at V and 5 bases at J, with 19 bases between. CDR1 and CDR2 (germline): MNHNS, SASEGT. In DNA form, the CDR3 reads TGTGCCAGCAGTGAGGAGATCTACCGGGGAACTACTGAAGCTTTCTTT. This codes for CASSEEIYRGTTEAFF.

The rearrangement links TRBV7-9 to TRBJ2-2; tentatively, D is TRBD1 (6 bases). The CDR3 runs to 16 residues. The germline CDR1 and CDR2 sequences are SEHNR and FQNEAQ (reference sequence). Trimming shortened V by 5 bases and J by 4 bases, and 17 bases separated the two germline ends. As DNA, the CDR3 is TGTGCCAGCAGCCCACCACAGGGACGGGCCACCGGGGAGCTGTTTTTT. This translates into CASSPPQGRATGELFF.

The chain employs TRBV6-6 and TRBJ1-5; TRBD1 is a possible D gene (6 bases). Trimming stripped 10 bases from V and 0 bases from J, with 19 bases between. The V gene's germline CDR1 is MNHNY and CDR2 SVGAGI (reference sequence). The CDR3 is made up of 16 amino acids. In nucleotides, the CDR3 is TGTGCCACCGAGGGACACGAGACCTATAGCAATCAGCCCCAGCATTTT. The encoded protein is CATEGHETYSNQPQHF.

This clone was counted a single time. The chain carries TRBV3-1 (or the pseudogene TRBV3-2) and TRBJ1-5; D gene ambiguous. Trimming pared 1 base from V and 0 bases from J, leaving 10 bases between. The CDR3 consists of 16 residues. Germline CDR1 reads LGHDT; CDR2 reads YNNKEL (reference sequence). CDR3 in DNA: TGTGCCAGCAGCCAAGGATTGCGTGGTAGCAATCAGCCCCAGCATTTT. Residues: CASSQGLRGSNQPQHF.

A note on this clone: Other DNA sequences in this sample translate to the same CDR3. CDR3 bases: TGTGCCAGCAGCTTCCAGGGAGGGGAGACCCAGTACTTC. This gives the protein CASSFQGGETQYF. The V call is TRBV7-2, the J call TRBJ2-5; 7 bases line up with TRBD2. Trimming at V came to 3 bases and at J to 5 bases, leaving 3 bases not matched to a gene. The CDR3 covers 13 residues. Germline CDR1 reads SGHTA; CDR2 reads FQGNSA.

This clone was detected only a few times. The J gene is TRBJ1-6, the V gene TRBV5-5, with a possible D match to TRBD1 (5 bases). This CDR3 contains 14 residues. CDR1 and CDR2 from the germline V gene are SGHKS and YYEKEE (reference sequence). V dropped 0 bases and J dropped 13 bases, with 14 bases sitting between them. The CDR3, as DNA: TGTGCCAGCAGCTTGGGGCAGGGCCCCTTCCCCCTCCACTTT. The encoded protein is CASSLGQGPFPLHF.

The V and J genes are TRBV5-5 and TRBJ1-6, with 10 bases identical to TRBD1. The germline V gene has CDR1 SGHKS and CDR2 YYEKEE (reference sequence). This CDR3 has 16 residues. With 3 bases clipped from V and 9 bases from J, the junction kept 9 bases outside the gene matches. The CDR3 sequence is CASSSNTGTGVSPLHF. In nucleotides, the CDR3 is TGTGCCAGCAGCTCGAACACCGGGACAGGGGTTTCACCCCTCCACTTT. The entire variable domain, with the rest obtained from reference TRBV5-5 and TRBJ1-6, is as follows: DAGVTQSPTHLIKTRGQQVTLRCSPISGHKSVSWYQQVLGQGPQFIFQYYEKEERGRGNFPDRFSARQFPNYSSELNVNALLLGDSALYLCASSSNTGTGVSPLHFGNGTRLTVT.

This chain connects TRBV12-3 or TRBV12-4 to TRBJ1-5; D remains unclear. The V end was cut by 5 bases, the J end by 7 bases, with 12 bases between. CDR3 length: 13 amino acids. Here the CDR3 DNA reads TGTGCCAGCAGTCACATGGAGGAACAGCCCCAGCATTTT. Its protein is CASSHMEEQPQHF.